This TCR beta chain was documented in a study of radiation and T cells in renal cell carcinoma. Study-wide results and caveats: From baseline, blood top tumor clonotypes peaked at 2 weeks post-radiation.

CDR1 GTSNPN and CDR2 SVGIG come from the germline V gene (reference sequence). Trimming stripped 2 bases from V and 2 bases from J, with 14 bases between. The CDR3 is 15 amino acids. A note on this clone: As yet, its antigen is unknown.

Time point defined: blood 2 weeks post-SBRT. As for treatment: 15 Gy SBRT to primary tumor, nephrectomy 4 weeks later. The tumor was a clear cell renal cell carcinoma. Profiled with immunoSEQ multiplex PCR; TCRdb holds only in-frame clones, not every one. The data contain 120,000 or so clones, approximately 90% of them seen just once; the ten biggest clones take up 4.5% to 7.5%. The V and J genes are TRBV30 and TRBJ2-3, with D maybe TRBD2 (7 bases). The receptor was isolated from a woman aged 70-85 years with renal cell carcinoma. The specimen comprised blood, sampled from a patient whose treatment included radiotherapy and nephrectomy. CDR3 sequence (DNA): TGTGCCTGGAGTAGGGCGGGGGCTCCCACAGATACGCAGTATTTT. This encodes CAWSRAGAPTDTQYF. Full variable domain (remainder filled in from reference TRBV30 and TRBJ2-3): SQTIHQWPATLVQPVGSPLSLECTVEGTSNPNLYWYRQAAGRGLQLLFYSVGIGQISSEVPQNLSASRPQDRQFILSSKKLLLSDSGFYLCAWSRAGAPTDTQYFGPGTRLTVL.